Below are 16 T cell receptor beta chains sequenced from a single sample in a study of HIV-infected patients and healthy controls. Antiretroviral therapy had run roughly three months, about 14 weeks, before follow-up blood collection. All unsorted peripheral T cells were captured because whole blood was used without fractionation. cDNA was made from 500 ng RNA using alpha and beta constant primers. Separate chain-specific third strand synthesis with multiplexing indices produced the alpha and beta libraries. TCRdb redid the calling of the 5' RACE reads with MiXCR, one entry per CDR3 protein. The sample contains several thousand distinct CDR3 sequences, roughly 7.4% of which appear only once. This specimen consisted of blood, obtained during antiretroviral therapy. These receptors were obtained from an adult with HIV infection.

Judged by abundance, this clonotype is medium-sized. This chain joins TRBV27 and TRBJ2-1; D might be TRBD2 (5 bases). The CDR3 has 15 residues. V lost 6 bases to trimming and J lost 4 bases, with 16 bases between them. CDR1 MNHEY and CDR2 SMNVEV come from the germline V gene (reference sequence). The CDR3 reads CASRRSGSSYNEQFF. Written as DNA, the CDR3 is TGTGCCAGCAGACGAAGCGGCAGCTCTTACAATGAGCAGTTCTTC.

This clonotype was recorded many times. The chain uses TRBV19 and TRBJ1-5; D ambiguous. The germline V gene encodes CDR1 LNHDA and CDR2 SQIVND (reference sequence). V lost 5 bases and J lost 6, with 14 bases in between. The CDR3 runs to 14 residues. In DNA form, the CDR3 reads TGTGCCAGTAGTCTGGCAGTGGAGGGTCAGCCCCAGCATTTT. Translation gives CASSLAVEGQPQHF.

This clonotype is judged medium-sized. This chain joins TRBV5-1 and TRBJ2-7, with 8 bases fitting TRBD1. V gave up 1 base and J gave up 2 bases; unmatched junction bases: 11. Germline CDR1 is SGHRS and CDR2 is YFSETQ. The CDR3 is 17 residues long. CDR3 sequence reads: CASSLNPVQGVAYEQYF. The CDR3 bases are TGCGCCAGCAGCTTGAACCCCGTACAGGGGGTGGCCTACGAGCAGTACTTC.

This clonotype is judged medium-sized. This chain's CDR3 is CASSVSRAQPQHF. CDR3 nucleotide sequence: TGTGCCAGCAGCGTGTCGAGGGCTCAGCCCCAGCATTTT. This chain joins TRBV9 and TRBJ1-5; D is unclear. This CDR3 contains 13 residues. Looked up from germline, CDR1 is SGDLS and CDR2 is YYNGEE. V lost 2 bases and J 6 bases, leaving 9 bases between the germline ends.

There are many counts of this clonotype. Here the CDR3 reads CASSVPQPIGTPKETQYF. The CDR3 region has the DNA TGTGCCAGCAGTGTGCCCCAGCCTATCGGGACTCCTAAAGAGACCCAGTACTTC. The chain recombines TRBV2 with TRBJ2-5; maybe TRBD2 (6 bases). The CDR3 loop spans 18 amino acids. Germline V lookup: CDR1 SNHLY, CDR2 FYNNEI. Trimming removed 4 bases at V and 3 bases at J, with 24 bases between.

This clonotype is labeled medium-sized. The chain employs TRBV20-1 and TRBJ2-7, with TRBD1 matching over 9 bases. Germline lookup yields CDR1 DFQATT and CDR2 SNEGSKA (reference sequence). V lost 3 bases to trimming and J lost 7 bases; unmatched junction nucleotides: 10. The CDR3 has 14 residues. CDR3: CSASLPQGAGEQYF. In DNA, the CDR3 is TGCAGTGCTAGCCTTCCACAGGGGGCTGGGGAGCAGTACTTC.

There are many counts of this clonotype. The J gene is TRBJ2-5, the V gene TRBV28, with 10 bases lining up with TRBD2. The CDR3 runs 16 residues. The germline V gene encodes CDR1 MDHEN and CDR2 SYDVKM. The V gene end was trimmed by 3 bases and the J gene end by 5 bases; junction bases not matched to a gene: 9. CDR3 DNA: TGTGCCAGCAGTTTTGAGGCTAGCGGGGGTATGGAGACCCAGTACTTC. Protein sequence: CASSFEASGGMETQYF.

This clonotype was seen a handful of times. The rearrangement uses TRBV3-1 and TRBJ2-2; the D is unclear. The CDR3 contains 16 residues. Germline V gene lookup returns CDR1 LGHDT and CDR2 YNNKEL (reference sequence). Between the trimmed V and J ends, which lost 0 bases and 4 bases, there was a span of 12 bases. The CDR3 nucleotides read TGTGCCAGCAGCCAAGATTGGGGTAGTGGCACCGGGGAGCTGTTTTTT. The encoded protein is CASSQDWGSGTGELFF. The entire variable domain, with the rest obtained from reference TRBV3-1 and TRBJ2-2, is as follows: DTAVSQTPKYLVTQMGNDKSIKCEQNLGHDTMYWYKQDSKKFLKIMFSYNNKELIINETVPNRFSPKSPDKAHLNLHINSLELGDSAVYFCASSQDWGSGTGELFFGEGSRLTVL.

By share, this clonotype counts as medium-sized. CDR3 in DNA: TGTGCCAGCACCCCCACGATGGCAGGGTTTAAGTTTGGCTACACCTTC. Translated: CASTPTMAGFKFGYTF. This rearrangement joins TRBV28 to TRBJ1-2, with a tentative D call TRBD1 (5 bases). Trimming took 7 bases from V and 7 from J, leaving 25 bases between them. The CDR3 covers 16 residues. In germline, CDR1 is MDHEN, CDR2 SYDVKM.

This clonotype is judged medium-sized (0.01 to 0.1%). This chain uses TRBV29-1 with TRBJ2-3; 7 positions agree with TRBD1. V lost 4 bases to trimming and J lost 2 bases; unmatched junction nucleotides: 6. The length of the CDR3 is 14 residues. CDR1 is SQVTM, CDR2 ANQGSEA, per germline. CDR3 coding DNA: TGCAGCGTTGGAGTGGGACAGAACACAGATACGCAGTATTTT. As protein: CSVGVGQNTDTQYF.

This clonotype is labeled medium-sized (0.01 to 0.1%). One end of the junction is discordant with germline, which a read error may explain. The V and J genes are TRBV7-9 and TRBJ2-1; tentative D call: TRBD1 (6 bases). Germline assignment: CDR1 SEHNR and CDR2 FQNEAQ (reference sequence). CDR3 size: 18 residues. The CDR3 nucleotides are TGTGCCAGCAGATTAGGGGCATATCAGGGGTCGGAGGACAATGAGCAGTTCTTC. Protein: CASRLGAYQGSEDNEQFF.

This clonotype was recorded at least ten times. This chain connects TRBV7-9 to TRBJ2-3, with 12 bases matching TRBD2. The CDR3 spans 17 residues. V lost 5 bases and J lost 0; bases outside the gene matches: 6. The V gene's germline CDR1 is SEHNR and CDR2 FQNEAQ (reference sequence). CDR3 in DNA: TGTGCCAGCAGCCCCGGGACTAGCGGGTCCAGCACAGATACGCAGTATTTT. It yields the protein CASSPGTSGSSTDTQYF.

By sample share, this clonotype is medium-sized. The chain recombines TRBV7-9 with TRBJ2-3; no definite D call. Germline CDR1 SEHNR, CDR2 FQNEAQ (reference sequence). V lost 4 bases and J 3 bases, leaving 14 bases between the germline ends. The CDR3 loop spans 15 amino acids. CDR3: CASSSPGQITDTQYF. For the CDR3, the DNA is TGTGCCAGCAGCTCCCCAGGTCAGATTACAGATACGCAGTATTTT.

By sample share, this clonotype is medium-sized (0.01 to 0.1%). In DNA form, the CDR3 reads TGCAGTGCTAGAGATTTGCGGGGGGCCTACAATGAGCAGTTCTTC. Residues: CSARDLRGAYNEQFF. The chain carries TRBV20-1 and TRBJ2-1; TRBD2 agrees at 8 bases. Per germline, CDR1 DFQATT and CDR2 SNEGSKA (reference sequence). The CDR3 spans 15 residues. The V and J ends lost 0 bases and 2 bases, in that order; junction bases with no gene match: 3.

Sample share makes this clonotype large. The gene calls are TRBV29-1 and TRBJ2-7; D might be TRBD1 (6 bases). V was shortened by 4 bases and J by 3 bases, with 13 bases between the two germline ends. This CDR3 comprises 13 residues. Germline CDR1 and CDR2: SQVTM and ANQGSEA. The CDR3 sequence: CSVVPDSNYEQYF. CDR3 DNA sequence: TGCAGCGTTGTCCCGGACAGTAACTACGAGCAGTACTTC.

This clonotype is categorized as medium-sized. The CDR3 sequence: CASSSGLAASYNEQFF. In DNA, the CDR3 is TGCGCCAGCAGCAGCGGACTAGCGGCCTCCTACAATGAGCAGTTCTTC. The rearrangement uses TRBV5-1 and TRBJ2-1; 10 bases are shared with TRBD2. Trimming cost V 4 bases and J 0 bases; bases outside gene matches: 4. There are 16 residues in the CDR3. Germline V gene data show CDR1 as SGHRS and CDR2 as YFSETQ.